This T cell receptor (beta chain) comes out of a study of patients and donors after allogeneic stem cell transplantation (TCRdb year 2020). Details on this clonotype: This clone's antigen is unknown. No quality values exist for individual bases; no much larger clone is one base distant.

Libraries were prepared through RT-PCR. The instrument was a NextSeq 550. The public reads were reanalyzed by TCRdb: fastp trimming at Q25, MiXCR alignment, in-frame beta chains only. Identical CDR3 proteins give one entry, which carries the most common genes and DNA. The sample table holds over 400,000 distinct CDR3 sequences, of which around 16% were seen once. The ten largest clones represent just over 7% of the sample. The germline V gene (reference sequence) provides CDR1 LGHDT and CDR2 YNNKEL. From the cysteine up to the phenylalanine, the CDR3 has a length of 12 residues. Solely the CDR3 DNA is kept, with 36 bases framed from the first base. V lost 4 bases and J lost 6 bases; the stretch between them is 9 bases long.

The sequence was obtained from a human donor who was either an allogeneic HSCT recipient or a stem cell or donor lymphocyte infusion donor (not recorded which). It is not recorded whose cells these are; they may come from a transplant donor. Sequenced sample: blood, either unsorted or a sorted T cell fraction (not recorded which). The sequence links TRBV3-1 to TRBJ1-2; the D gene remains uncertain. The DNA sequence is TGTGCCAGCAGCCGAGGAACGGATGGCTACACCTTC. Its protein product is CASSRGTDGYTF.